The 24 T cell receptor beta chains below were found in one sample sequenced in a study of blood T cell repertoires in COVID-19. Clones were read by immunoSEQ multiplex PCR, and TCRdb kept only the in-frame ones, dropping some. This table has some 140,000 clones, 80% to 90% appearing once. The sample comprised peripheral blood. The receptors derive from a man aged 45-65 years with active COVID-19.

The table lists this clone with a count of one. The V and J genes are TRBV10-3 and TRBJ2-7; D possibly corresponds to TRBD1 (6 bases). This CDR3 contains 13 residues. V was shortened by 4 bases and J by 6 bases, with 13 bases between the two germline ends. From germline, CDR1 is ENHRY and CDR2 SYGVKD. CDR3 protein: CAISVGQEVEQYF. The CDR3 coding sequence is TGTGCCATCAGTGTGGGACAAGAAGTCGAGCAGTACTTC.

The count of this clone is one. The chain combines TRBV9 with TRBJ2-3, with TRBD1 matching over 8 bases. This CDR3 spans 15 amino acids. From germline, CDR1 is SGDLS and CDR2 YYNGEE. Trimming at V came to 2 bases and at J to 3 bases, leaving 5 bases not matched to a gene. CDR3 region: CASSVQGAGTDTQYF. For the CDR3, the DNA is TGTGCCAGCAGCGTCCAGGGGGCTGGGACAGATACGCAGTATTTT. Full variable domain (rest looked up from reference TRBV9 and TRBJ2-3): DSGVTQTPKHLITATGQRVTLRCSPRSGDLSVYWYQQSLDQGLQFLIQYYNGEERAKGNILERFSAQQFPDLHSELNLSSLELGDSALYFCASSVQGAGTDTQYFGPGTRLTVL.

Worth noting for this clone: The junction departs from germline at one end; a sequencing error may be responsible. The chain couples TRBV18 to TRBJ2-7, with 10 bases identical to TRBD1. The length of the CDR3 is 15 residues. Germline CDR1 is KGHSH and CDR2 is LQKENI. In DNA, the CDR3 is TGTGCCAGCTCAACACCGGGACAGGGGTCCTACGAGCAGTACTTC. This encodes CASSTPGQGSYEQYF.

This clone showed up just once. V usage is TRBV5-4 and J usage is TRBJ2-3; TRBD2 matches at 8 bases. J lost 1 base, V lost 0 bases, and 1 base had no gene match. This CDR3 is 15 amino acids long. The V gene's germline CDR1 is SGHNT and CDR2 YYREEE (reference sequence). The CDR3 reads CASSLDGGGTDTQYF. CDR3 DNA sequence: TGTGCCAGCAGCTTGGACGGGGGGGGCACAGATACGCAGTATTTT.

V usage is TRBV7-8 and J usage is TRBJ1-6; 9 bases line up with TRBD1. V gave up 6 bases and J gave up 6 bases; unmatched junction bases: 15. Germline V lookup: CDR1 SGHVS, CDR2 FQNEAQ. CDR3 size: 18 residues. The chain's CDR3 is CASRPGQGTGLINSPLHF. The CDR3 DNA reads TGTGCCAGCAGGCCGGGACAGGGAACTGGGCTCATTAATTCACCCCTCCACTTT.

Only a few counts were recorded for this clone. V and J are TRBV6-5 and TRBJ1-1; 8 bases agree with TRBD1. This CDR3 is 12 amino acids long. Per germline, CDR1 MNHEY and CDR2 SVGAGI. The V and J ends lost 2 bases and 11 bases, in that order; junction bases with no gene match: 4. The CDR3 nucleotides are TGTGCCAGCAGTTACCTACAGGGGGATGCTTTCTTT. Amino acids: CASSYLQGDAFF.

The CDR3 sequence is CASSLDSNYGYTF. The CDR3 DNA reads TGCGCCAGCAGCTTGGACAGCAACTATGGCTACACCTTC. V is TRBV5-1 and J is TRBJ1-2, with D unclear. V lost 0 bases, J lost 2 bases, and 5 bases lay in between. This CDR3 spans 13 amino acids. The germline V gene has CDR1 SGHRS and CDR2 YFSETQ.

The chain carries TRBV5-5 and TRBJ2-7; D gene ambiguous. Trimming shortened V by 4 bases and J by 0 bases, and 5 bases separated the two germline ends. The CDR3 totals 12 residues. Germline CDR1 and CDR2: SGHKS and YYEKEE (reference sequence). The chain's CDR3 is CASSPSSYEQYF. In DNA, the CDR3 is TGTGCCAGCAGCCCGAGCTCCTACGAGCAGTACTTC.

The V and J genes are TRBV4-2 and TRBJ1-1; 8 positions agree with TRBD1. The length of the CDR3 is 19 residues. The ends lost 4 bases at V and 9 bases at J; junction bases unmatched: 25. Germline V gives CDR1 LGHNA, CDR2 YNFKEQ. The CDR3: CASSLESALVSERRGQAFF. CDR3 nucleotides: TGTGCCAGCAGCCTCGAGTCAGCCTTGGTATCGGAGCGCAGGGGGCAAGCTTTCTTT.

The chain links TRBV24-1 to TRBJ2-2; 9 positions agree with TRBD1. The V gene end was trimmed by 4 bases and the J gene end by 9 bases; junction bases not matched to a gene: 5. Germline CDR1 reads KGHDR; CDR2 reads SFDVKD. The CDR3 totals 14 residues. CDR3 residues: CATSDPGQGWELFF. The DNA for the CDR3 is TGTGCCACCAGTGACCCAGGACAGGGGTGGGAGCTGTTTTTT.

The chain employs TRBV5-5 and TRBJ1-1; D is ambiguous. The CDR3 length is 16 residues. V was clipped by 2 bases and J by 2 bases, with 16 bases between them. In germline, CDR1 is SGHKS, CDR2 YYEKEE (reference sequence). The CDR3 coding sequence is TGTGCCAGCAGCTTCAAAGAGGGCCTATCAAACACTGAAGCTTTCTTT. As protein: CASSFKEGLSNTEAFF.

This clone was seen a few times. The rearrangement links TRBV4-1 to TRBJ2-5; TRBD2 is a possible D gene (5 bases). Germline values: CDR1 MGHRA, CDR2 YSYEKL. V was clipped by 4 bases and J by 5 bases, with 11 bases between them. The CDR3 has 13 residues. The CDR3 DNA follows: TGCGCCAGCAGCCCCCTACGCGGGGAGACCCAGTACTTC. It codes for CASSPLRGETQYF.

This clone turned up a few times. The rearrangement links TRBV7-9 to TRBJ1-5; 12 bases fit TRBD1. Trimming at V came to 3 bases and at J to 6 bases, leaving 6 bases not matched to a gene. Looked up from germline, CDR1 is SEHNR and CDR2 is FQNEAQ (reference sequence). The CDR3 is made up of 16 amino acids. The CDR3: CASSLGTGGPLQPQHF. CDR3 DNA sequence: TGTGCCAGCAGCTTGGGGACAGGGGGCCCCCTTCAGCCCCAGCATTTT.

V is TRBV18 and J is TRBJ1-2; 7 bases fit TRBD1. Germline lookup yields CDR1 KGHSH and CDR2 LQKENI. The CDR3 is 14 residues long. J gave up 4 bases and V 1 base, and 3 bases lay outside the gene matches. The CDR3 reads CASSPRQGSYGYTF. DNA of the CDR3: TGTGCCAGCTCACCACGACAGGGTTCCTATGGCTACACCTTC. The full variable domain, rest sourced from reference TRBV18 and TRBJ1-2, is NAGVMQNPRHLVRRRGQEARLRCSPMKGHSHVYWYRQLPEEGLKFMVYLQKENIIDESGMPKERFSAEFPKEGPSILRIQQVVRGDSAAYFCASSPRQGSYGYTFGSGTRLTVV.

The chain combines TRBV6-5 with TRBJ2-5, with D possibly being TRBD2 (7 bases). Trimming shortened V by 6 bases and J by 2 bases, and 16 bases separated the two germline ends. CDR1 MNHEY and CDR2 SVGAGI come from the germline V gene. The CDR3 totals 15 residues. CDR3 nucleotides: TGTGCCAGCAGAGGGGGAGGGCGCTATCAAGAGACCCAGTACTTC. Protein sequence: CASRGGGRYQETQYF.

This chain uses TRBV10-3 with TRBJ1-1; D is unclear. Germline values: CDR1 ENHRY, CDR2 SYGVKD. V was shortened by 6 bases and J by 1 base, with 6 bases between the two germline ends. The CDR3 has 12 residues. CDR3 sequence reads: CAIRSSNTEAFF. CDR3 nucleotides: TGTGCCATCAGGTCCTCGAACACTGAAGCTTTCTTT.

This rearrangement joins TRBV18 to TRBJ1-5; D is uncertain. Per germline, CDR1 KGHSH and CDR2 LQKENI. The CDR3 consists of 14 residues. V was pared by 3 bases and J by 6 bases, with 12 bases between. CDR3 protein: CASSPVGVGQPQHF. In nucleotides, the CDR3 is TGTGCCAGCTCACCGGTCGGGGTGGGTCAGCCCCAGCATTTT.

V gene TRBV4-2 combines with J gene TRBJ1-2; tentative D call: TRBD1 (5 bases). The CDR3 is 14 amino acids. V was pared by 2 bases and J by 4 bases, with 11 bases between. Germline values: CDR1 LGHNA, CDR2 YNFKEQ. CDR3 coding DNA: TGTGCCAGCAGCCAACCCAGGGCGTTCTATGGCTACACCTTC. It translates to CASSQPRAFYGYTF.

The chain carries TRBV6-1 and TRBJ1-1, with a possible D match to TRBD1 (6 bases). The CDR3 extends over 16 amino acids. The V end was cut by 4 bases, the J end by 6 bases, with 21 bases between. The germline CDR1 and CDR2 sequences are MNHNS and SASEGT. The CDR3 DNA reads TGTGCCAGCAGTGGGAGACCTCGACAGGTTTTCGCTGAAGCTTTCTTT. Translation gives CASSGRPRQVFAEAFF.

The chain is built from TRBV9 and TRBJ1-2; D possibly corresponds to TRBD1 (5 bases). The germline V gene encodes CDR1 SGDLS and CDR2 YYNGEE. This CDR3 contains 12 residues. The V end lost 4 bases, the J end lost 8 bases, and 12 bases lay between the germline ends. CDR3 in amino acids: CASSLTDTGYTF. The DNA of the CDR3 is TGTGCCAGCAGCTTGACAGACACAGGCTACACCTTC. The entire variable domain, with the rest obtained from reference TRBV9 and TRBJ1-2, is as follows: DSGVTQTPKHLITATGQRVTLRCSPRSGDLSVYWYQQSLDQGLQFLIQYYNGEERAKGNILERFSAQQFPDLHSELNLSSLELGDSALYFCASSLTDTGYTFGSGTRLTVV.

The J gene is TRBJ1-4, the V gene TRBV5-5; a possible D gene is TRBD1 (5 bases). V lost 4 bases, J lost 2 bases, and 12 bases lay in between. From germline, CDR1 is SGHKS and CDR2 YYEKEE (reference sequence). The CDR3 is made up of 15 amino acids. The CDR3 reads CASSLWSGTNEKLFF. In DNA, the CDR3 is TGTGCCAGCAGCCTGTGGTCAGGGACTAATGAAAAACTGTTTTTT. Complete variable domain (other parts from reference TRBV5-5 and TRBJ1-4): DAGVTQSPTHLIKTRGQQVTLRCSPISGHKSVSWYQQVLGQGPQFIFQYYEKEERGRGNFPDRFSARQFPNYSSELNVNALLLGDSALYLCASSLWSGTNEKLFFGSGTQLSVL.

The rearrangement joins TRBV18 to TRBJ1-4; D remains unclear. The CDR3 is 13 residues long. Germline V CDR1 and CDR2: KGHSH, LQKENI. Trimming removed 4 bases from V and 5 bases from J, with 8 bases in between. The CDR3 reads CASSRSENEKLFF. The CDR3 DNA sequence: TGTGCCAGCTCACGGTCAGAAAATGAAAAACTGTTTTTT. The full variable domain, rest sourced from reference TRBV18 and TRBJ1-4, is NAGVMQNPRHLVRRRGQEARLRCSPMKGHSHVYWYRQLPEEGLKFMVYLQKENIIDESGMPKERFSAEFPKEGPSILRIQQVVRGDSAAYFCASSRSENEKLFFGSGTQLSVL.

The chain is built from TRBV18 and TRBJ1-1, with TRBD1 matching over 7 bases. Germline V gene sequence: CDR1 KGHSH, CDR2 LQKENI. V lost 6 bases and J lost 1; bases outside the gene matches: 5. The CDR3 length is 14 residues. The CDR3 DNA reads TGTGCCAGCTCGTCACAGGGGCAGAACACTGAAGCTTTCTTT. This encodes CASSSQGQNTEAFF. The whole variable domain, remainder taken from reference TRBV18 and TRBJ1-1, is NAGVMQNPRHLVRRRGQEARLRCSPMKGHSHVYWYRQLPEEGLKFMVYLQKENIIDESGMPKERFSAEFPKEGPSILRIQQVVRGDSAAYFCASSSQGQNTEAFFGQGTRLTVV.

The genes are TRBV27 and TRBJ2-7, with 8 bases matching TRBD1. The CDR3 runs to 16 residues. Germline V gene data show CDR1 as MNHEY and CDR2 as SMNVEV (reference sequence). J was trimmed by 2 bases and V by 4 bases; bases with no gene match: 10. The CDR3 spells CASSSSGGAYPYEQYF. The CDR3 DNA follows: TGTGCCAGCAGTTCCTCAGGGGGCGCGTACCCCTACGAGCAGTACTTC.